This TCR beta chain was obtained from a study of response to subunit inactivated influenza vaccine. TCRdb reprocessed the RT-PCR reads with MiXCR, giving one entry per CDR3 protein. Of more than 450,000 distinct CDR3 sequences listed, approximately 10% are singletons. The V gene's germline CDR1 is SNHLY and CDR2 FYNNEI. The CDR3 sequence is 14 residues long. The V and J ends lost 8 bases and 4 bases, in that order; junction bases with no gene match: 11. Study results and caveats: Authors suggested seasonal influenza vaccinations each recruit few new T cells.

The sample holds a few counts of this clonotype. The target antigen is unknown. The genes are TRBV2 and TRBJ2-7; TRBD1 aligns across 7 bases. This TCR derives from a man between 45 and 60 years old who received an inactivated influenza vaccine. Sequenced here: PBMCs from blood, sampled on the day of vaccination. CDR3 residues: CASDRAGLFYEQYF. Written as DNA, the CDR3 is TGTGCCAGCGACAGGGCAGGGCTGTTTTACGAGCAGTACTTC.